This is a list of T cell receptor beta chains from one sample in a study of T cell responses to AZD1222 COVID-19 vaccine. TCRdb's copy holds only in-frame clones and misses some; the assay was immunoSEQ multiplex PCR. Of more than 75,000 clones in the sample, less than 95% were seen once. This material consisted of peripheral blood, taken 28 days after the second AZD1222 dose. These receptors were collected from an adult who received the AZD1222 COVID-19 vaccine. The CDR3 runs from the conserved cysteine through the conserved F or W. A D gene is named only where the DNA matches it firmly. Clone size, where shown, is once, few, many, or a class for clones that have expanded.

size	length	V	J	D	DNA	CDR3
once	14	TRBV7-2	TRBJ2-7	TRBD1	TGTGCCAGCAGCTTACGACAGGGGGGCTACGAGCAGTACTTC	CASSLRQGGYEQYF
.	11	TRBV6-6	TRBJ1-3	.	TGTGCCAGCTGGGGCGGAAACACCATATATTTT	CASWGGNTIYF
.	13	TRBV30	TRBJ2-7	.	TGTGCCTGGAGTGTAGGGGGACGGAACGAGCAGTACTTC	CAWSVGGRNEQYF
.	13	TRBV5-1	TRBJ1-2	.	TGCGCCAGCAGCTATGACAGGAACTATGGCTACACCTTC	CASSYDRNYGYTF
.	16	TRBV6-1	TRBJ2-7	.	TGTGCCAGCAGTGAATTGGGGGGCCAAATTTCCTACGAGCAGTACTTC	CASSELGGQISYEQYF
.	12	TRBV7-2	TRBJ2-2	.	TGTGCCAGCAGCTTTATCCCCGGGGAGCTGTTTTTT	CASSFIPGELFF
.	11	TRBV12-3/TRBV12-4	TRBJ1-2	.	TGTGCCAGCAGTTTAGGTGGCGGCTACACCTTC	CASSLGGGYTF
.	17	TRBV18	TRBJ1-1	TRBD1	TGTGCCAGCTCACCTTGGGACAGGGGGACTAAGGACACTGAAGCTTTCTTT	CASSPWDRGTKDTEAFF
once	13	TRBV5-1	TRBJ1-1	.	TGCGCCAGCAGCAAGGAGACCGACACTGAAGCTTTCTTT	CASSKETDTEAFF
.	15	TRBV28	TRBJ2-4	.	TGTGCCAGCAGTCCCCCCGGAGGGGTTTTGAACATTCAGTACTTC	CASSPPGGVLNIQYF
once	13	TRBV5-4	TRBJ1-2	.	TGTGCCAGCAGCCGCCCGGGGAACTATGGCTACACCTTC	CASSRPGNYGYTF
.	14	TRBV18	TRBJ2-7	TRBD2	TGTGCCAGCTCACCGGGAGGGCGAGGGTACGAGCAGTACTTC	CASSPGGRGYEQYF
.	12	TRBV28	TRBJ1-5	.	TGTGCCAGCTGGGGTTACAATCAGCCCCAGCATTTT	CASWGYNQPQHF
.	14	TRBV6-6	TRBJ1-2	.	TGTGCCAGCATCCCTAGAGCTGTCAACTATGGCTACACCTTC	CASIPRAVNYGYTF
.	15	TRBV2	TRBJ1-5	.	TGTGCCAGCAGTGAGAACAGGGACGGGTATCAGCCCCAGCATTTT	CASSENRDGYQPQHF
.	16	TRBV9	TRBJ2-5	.	TGTGCCAGCAGCGTAGAAGGTCGGGGGCGCGGGGAGACCCAGTACTTC	CASSVEGRGRGETQYF
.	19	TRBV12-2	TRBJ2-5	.	TGTGCAAGTCGCTTAGGGTGGACTAGCGGGGGCCCGTACCAAGAGACCCAGTACTTC	CASRLGWTSGGPYQETQYF
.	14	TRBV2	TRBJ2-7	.	TGTGCCAGCAGTGAAAACGTCGGGTTCTACGAGCAGTACTTC	CASSENVGFYEQYF
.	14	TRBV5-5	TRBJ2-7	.	TGTGCCAGCAGCTTAAGCGGGTTCTCCTACGAGCAGTACTTC	CASSLSGFSYEQYF
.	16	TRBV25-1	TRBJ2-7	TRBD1	TGTGCCAGCAGTGAAGCTCCGGGACAGGGGCCCTACGAGCAGTACTTC	CASSEAPGQGPYEQYF
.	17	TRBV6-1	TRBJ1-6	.	TGTGCCAGCAGTGAATTCGGGCGGGGCACCTATAATTCACCCCTCCACTTT	CASSEFGRGTYNSPLHF
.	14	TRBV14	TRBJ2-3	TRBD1	TGTGCCAGCAGACCCGGGACAGGGTCGGATACGCAGTATTTT	CASRPGTGSDTQYF
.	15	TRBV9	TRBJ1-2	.	TGTGCCAGCAGCGCCAGACACAATCTGGCGGATGGCTACACCTTC	CASSARHNLADGYTF
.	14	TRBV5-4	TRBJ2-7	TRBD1	TGTGCCAGCAGCTTGAGGGACAGGGGCTACGAGCAGTACTTC	CASSLRDRGYEQYF
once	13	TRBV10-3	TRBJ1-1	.	TGTGCCATCAGTCCCCAGGGGAACACTGAAGCTTTCTTT	CAISPQGNTEAFF
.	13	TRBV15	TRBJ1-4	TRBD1	TGTGCCACTAACAGGGGGCGGGATGAAAAACTGTTTTTT	CATNRGRDEKLFF
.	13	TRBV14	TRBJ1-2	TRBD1	TGTGCCAGCAGCCGACAGGGGCGGGGTGGCTACACCTTC	CASSRQGRGGYTF
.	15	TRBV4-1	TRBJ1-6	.	TGCGCCAGCAGCCAAGGCGGGGCCCTATTACCACCCCTCCACTTT	CASSQGGALLPPLHF
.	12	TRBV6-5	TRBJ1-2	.	TGTGCCAGCAATACGGGAGTCTATGGCTACACCTTC	CASNTGVYGYTF
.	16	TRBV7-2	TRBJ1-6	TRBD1	TGTGCCAGCAGCTCGGACAGGGGGTTTTATAATTCACCCCTCCACTTT	CASSSDRGFYNSPLHF